This T cell receptor beta chain was sequenced during a study of T-cell reconstitution after alpha-beta-depleted transplantation in children. This CDR3 spans 15 amino acids. Losses at the gene ends were 0 bases for V and 5 bases for J; bases not matched to a gene: 9. Germline V gene data show CDR1 as DFQATT and CDR2 as SNEGSKA (reference sequence). This clonotype was seen at least ten times. Molecular barcoding with unique molecular identifiers was used for the TCRbeta library. Via MiXCR, TCRdb re-called the PCR reads, giving one row per CDR3 protein. This table holds 230,000 or so distinct CDR3 sequences, over 9.5% found once.

V and J are TRBV20-1 and TRBJ2-5; TRBD1 agrees at 7 bases. The sample was PBMCs from the stem cell graft donor, taken from the stem cell graft. This TCR was recovered from a human donor who donated a stem cell graft to a child with SCID. CDR3 nucleotide sequence: TGCAGTGCTAGAGATCTCGACAGGGTAATGGAGACCCAGTACTTC. Protein: CSARDLDRVMETQYF.